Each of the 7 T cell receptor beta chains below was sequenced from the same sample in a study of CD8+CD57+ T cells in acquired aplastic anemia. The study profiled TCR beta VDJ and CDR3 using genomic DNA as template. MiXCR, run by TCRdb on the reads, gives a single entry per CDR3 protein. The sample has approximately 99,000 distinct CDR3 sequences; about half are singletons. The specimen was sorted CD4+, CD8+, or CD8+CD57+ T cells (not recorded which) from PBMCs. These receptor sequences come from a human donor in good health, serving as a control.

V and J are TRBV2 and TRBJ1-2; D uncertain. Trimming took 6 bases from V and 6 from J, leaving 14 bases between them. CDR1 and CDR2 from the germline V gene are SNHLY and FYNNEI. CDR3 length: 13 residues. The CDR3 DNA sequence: TGTGCCAGCAGGAGAGACGGTGGTGATGGCTACACCTTC. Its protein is CASRRDGGDGYTF.

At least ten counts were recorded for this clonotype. This chain's CDR3 is CAISQDGDSGNTIYF. The CDR3 region has the DNA TGTGCCATCAGTCAAGATGGGGACTCTGGAAACACCATATATTTT. The V and J genes are TRBV10-3 and TRBJ1-3; D ambiguous. Germline V gene data show CDR1 as ENHRY and CDR2 as SYGVKD. V lost 5 bases to trimming and J lost 0 bases, with 11 bases between them. CDR3 length: 15 amino acids.

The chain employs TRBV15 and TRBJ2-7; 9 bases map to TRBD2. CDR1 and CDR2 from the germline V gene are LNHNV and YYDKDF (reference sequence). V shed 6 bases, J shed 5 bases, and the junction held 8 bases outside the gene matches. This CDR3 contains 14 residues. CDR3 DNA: TGTGCCACCAGTACTCGCGGGGGGGCCGACGAGCAGTACTTC. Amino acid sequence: CATSTRGGADEQYF.

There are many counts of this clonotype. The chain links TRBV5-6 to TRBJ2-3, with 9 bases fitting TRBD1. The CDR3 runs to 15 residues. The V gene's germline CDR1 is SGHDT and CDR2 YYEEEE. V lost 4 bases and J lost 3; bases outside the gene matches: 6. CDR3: CASSIGTGRTDTQYF. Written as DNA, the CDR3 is TGTGCCAGCAGCATAGGGACAGGGAGGACAGATACGCAGTATTTT.

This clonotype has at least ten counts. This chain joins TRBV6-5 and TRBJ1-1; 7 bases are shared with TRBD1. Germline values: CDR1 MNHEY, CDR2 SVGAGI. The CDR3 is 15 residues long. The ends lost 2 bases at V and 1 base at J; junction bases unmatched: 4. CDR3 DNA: TGTGCCAGCAGTTACCCACAGGGGCAGAACACTGAAGCTTTCTTT. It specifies CASSYPQGQNTEAFF.

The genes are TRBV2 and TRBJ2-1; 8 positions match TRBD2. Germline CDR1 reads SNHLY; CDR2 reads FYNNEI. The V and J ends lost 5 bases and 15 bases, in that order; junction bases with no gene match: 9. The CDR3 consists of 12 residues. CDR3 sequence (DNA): TGTGCCAGCAGTCTTAGCGGGGAGACAGCGTTCTTC. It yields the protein CASSLSGETAFF.

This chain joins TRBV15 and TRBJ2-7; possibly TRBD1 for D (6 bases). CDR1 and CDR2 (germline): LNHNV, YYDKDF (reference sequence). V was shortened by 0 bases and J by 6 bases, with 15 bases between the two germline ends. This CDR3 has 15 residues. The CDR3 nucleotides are TGTGCCACCAGCAGAGAGGACAGCCCTTCTTTCGAGCAGTACTTC. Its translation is CATSREDSPSFEQYF.